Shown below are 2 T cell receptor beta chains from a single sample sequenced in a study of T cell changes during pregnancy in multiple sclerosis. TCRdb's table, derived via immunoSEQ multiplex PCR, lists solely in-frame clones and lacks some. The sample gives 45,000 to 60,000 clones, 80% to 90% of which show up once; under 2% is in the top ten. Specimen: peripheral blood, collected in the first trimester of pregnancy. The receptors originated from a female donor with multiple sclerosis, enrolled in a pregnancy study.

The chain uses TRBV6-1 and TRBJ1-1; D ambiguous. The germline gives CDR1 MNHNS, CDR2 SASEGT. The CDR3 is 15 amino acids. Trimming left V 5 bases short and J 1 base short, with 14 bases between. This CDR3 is CASSPLRQQNTEAFF. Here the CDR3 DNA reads TGTGCCAGCAGTCCCCTCAGACAACAGAACACTGAAGCTTTCTTT.

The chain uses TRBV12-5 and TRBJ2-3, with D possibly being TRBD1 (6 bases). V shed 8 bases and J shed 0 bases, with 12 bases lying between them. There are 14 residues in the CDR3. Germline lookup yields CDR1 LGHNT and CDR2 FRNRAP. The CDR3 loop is CASTWTASTDTQYF. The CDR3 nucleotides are TGTGCTAGTACCTGGACAGCTAGCACAGATACGCAGTATTTT.